This T cell receptor beta chain appears in the sequencing data of a study of blood T cell repertoires in COVID-19. About the research overall: Donors in the United States, Italy and Spain gave samples during acute or convalescent COVID-19. The cDNA or gDNA used as material had been derived from T cells, B-cell-depleted T cells, or PBMCs.

Looked up from germline, CDR1 is SEHNR and CDR2 is FQNEAQ (reference sequence). Trimming pared 1 base from V and 6 bases from J, leaving 5 bases between. The CDR3 totals 12 residues. Per the study methods: Reference gene primer amplification gave nucleated cell count estimates. Measured with immunoSEQ multiplex PCR; TCRdb has only the in-frame clones, and not every one. D and trimming were read from the DNA, whereas the V and J calls and clone size are those reported in that table. The top ten clones hold around 9.1% of a sample with approximately 260,000 clones, roughly 84% of them seen once. The chain combines TRBV7-9 with TRBJ2-3; D gene ambiguous. The source material was peripheral blood. The TCR comes from a human donor in a cohort sampled during active COVID-19. CDR3 region: CASSLEQDTQYF. In DNA form, the CDR3 reads TGTGCCAGCAGCTTAGAACAGGATACGCAGTATTTT. Full variable domain (missing parts from reference TRBV7-9 and TRBJ2-3): DTGVSQNPRHKITKRGQNVTFRCDPISEHNRLYWYRQTLGQGPEFLTYFQNEAQLEKSRLLSDRFSAERPKGSFSTLEIQRTEQGDSAMYLCASSLEQDTQYFGPGTRLTVL.